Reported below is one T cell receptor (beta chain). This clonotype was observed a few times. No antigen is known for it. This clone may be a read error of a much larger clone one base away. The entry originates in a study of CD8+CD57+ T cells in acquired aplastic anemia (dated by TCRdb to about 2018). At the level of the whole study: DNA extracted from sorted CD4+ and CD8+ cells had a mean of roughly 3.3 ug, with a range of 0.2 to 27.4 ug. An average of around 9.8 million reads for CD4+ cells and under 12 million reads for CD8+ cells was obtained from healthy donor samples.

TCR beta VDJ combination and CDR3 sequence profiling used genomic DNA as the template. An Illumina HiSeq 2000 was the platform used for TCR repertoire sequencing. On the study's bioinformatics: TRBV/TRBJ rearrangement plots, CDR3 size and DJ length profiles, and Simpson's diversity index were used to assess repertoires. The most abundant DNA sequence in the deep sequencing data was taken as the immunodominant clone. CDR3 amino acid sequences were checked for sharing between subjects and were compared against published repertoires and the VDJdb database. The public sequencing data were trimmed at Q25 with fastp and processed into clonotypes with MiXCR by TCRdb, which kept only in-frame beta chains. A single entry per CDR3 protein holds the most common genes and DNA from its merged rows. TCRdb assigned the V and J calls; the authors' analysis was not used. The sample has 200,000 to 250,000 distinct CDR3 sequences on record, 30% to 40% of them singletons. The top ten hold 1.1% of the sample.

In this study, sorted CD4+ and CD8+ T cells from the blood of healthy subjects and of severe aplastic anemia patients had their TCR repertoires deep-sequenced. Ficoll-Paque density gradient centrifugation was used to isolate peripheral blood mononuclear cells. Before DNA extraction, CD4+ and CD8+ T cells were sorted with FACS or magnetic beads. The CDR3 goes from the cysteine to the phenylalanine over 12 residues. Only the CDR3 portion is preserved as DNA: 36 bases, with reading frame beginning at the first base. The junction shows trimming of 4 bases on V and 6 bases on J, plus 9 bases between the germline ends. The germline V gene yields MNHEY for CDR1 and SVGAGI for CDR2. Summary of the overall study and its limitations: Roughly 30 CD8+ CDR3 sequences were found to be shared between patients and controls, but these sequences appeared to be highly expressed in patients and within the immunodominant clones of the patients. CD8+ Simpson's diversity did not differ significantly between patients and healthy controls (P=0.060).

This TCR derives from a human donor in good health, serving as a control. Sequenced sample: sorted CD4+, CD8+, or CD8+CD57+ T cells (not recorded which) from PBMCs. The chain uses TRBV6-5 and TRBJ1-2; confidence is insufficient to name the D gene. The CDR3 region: CASSSRPDGYTF. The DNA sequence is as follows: TGTGCCAGCAGTTCCCGGCCGGATGGCTACACCTTC.